A single sample is the source of the 30 T cell receptor beta chains below, sequenced in a study of blood T cell repertoires in COVID-19. Sequenced by immunoSEQ multiplex PCR; TCRdb stores in-frame clones only, minus some. The sample yields about 180,000 clones, about 80% seen once. Material for sequencing was peripheral blood. These receptors came from a woman aged 70-85 years with acute or convalescent COVID-19.

The chain uses TRBV9 and TRBJ2-3; weak D call: TRBD2 (6 bases). Trimming removed 2 bases at V and 0 bases at J, with 10 bases between. Germline CDR1 SGDLS, CDR2 YYNGEE. This CDR3 has 15 amino acids. The CDR3 is CASSVMGTSTDTQYF. The CDR3 DNA reads TGTGCCAGCAGCGTCATGGGGACTAGCACAGATACGCAGTATTTT.

Turning to this clone: This same CDR3 is encoded by further DNA sequences in the sample. The chain recombines TRBV3-1 (or the pseudogene TRBV3-2) with TRBJ2-1; 9 positions agree with TRBD2. CDR3 length: 14 residues. Trimming cost V 3 bases and J 4 bases; bases outside gene matches: 1. The germline gives CDR1 LGHDT, CDR2 YNNKEL (reference sequence). The CDR3 loop reads CASSQLAGYNEQFF. The CDR3 region has the DNA TGTGCCAGCAGCCAGCTAGCGGGATACAATGAGCAGTTCTTC.

This chain uses TRBV4-3 with TRBJ2-7, with D unresolved. Trimming removed 0 bases from V and 4 bases from J, with 10 bases in between. The CDR3 consists of 14 residues. Looked up from germline, CDR1 is LGHNA and CDR2 is YSLEER. The CDR3 loop reads CASSQDLTGYEQYF. As DNA, the CDR3 is TGCGCCAGCAGCCAAGATCTGACGGGTTACGAGCAGTACTTC.

This chain connects TRBV6-2 or TRBV6-3 to TRBJ1-3; a weak D match, TRBD1 (6 bases). There are 15 residues in the CDR3. In germline, CDR1 is MNHEY, CDR2 SVGEGT. Trimming stripped 6 bases from V and 0 bases from J, with 12 bases between. The CDR3 sequence: CASSRTGNSGNTIYF. The CDR3 DNA reads as TGTGCCAGCAGCCGTACAGGGAACTCTGGAAACACCATATATTTT.

V and J are TRBV7-9 and TRBJ2-7; 8 bases match TRBD1. The CDR3 has 15 residues. CDR1 and CDR2 (germline): SEHNR, FQNEAQ (reference sequence). V lost 3 bases to trimming and J lost 3 bases; unmatched junction nucleotides: 7. The CDR3, as DNA: TGTGCCAGCAGCTTTAACCTCGGACAGGGCTACGAGCAGTACTTC. Its translation is CASSFNLGQGYEQYF.

The J gene is TRBJ2-1, the V gene TRBV7-2; 8 bases line up with TRBD2. Germline CDR1 SGHTA, CDR2 FQGNSA. V trimming: 1 base; J trimming: 2 bases; junction bases outside the gene matches: 13. CDR3 length: 19 amino acids. The CDR3 spells CASSLGLQAGGLPYNEQFF. CDR3 bases: TGTGCCAGCAGCTTAGGTCTACAGGCGGGAGGTCTCCCCTACAATGAGCAGTTCTTC.

CDR3 bases: TGTGCCACCAGCGGACTAGCGGGAGGGCCGGAGCTGTTTTTT. Translated: CATSGLAGGPELFF. The chain links TRBV15 to TRBJ2-2; 15 bases are shared with TRBD2. V trimming: 5 bases; J trimming: 10 bases; junction bases outside the gene matches: 2. Germline V CDR1 and CDR2: LNHNV, YYDKDF (reference sequence). The CDR3 loop spans 14 amino acids.

In its sample, this clone was seen once. The chain has TRBV9 and TRBJ1-3, with 12 bases lining up with TRBD1. Germline trimming cut 0 bases from V and 1 base from J; bases unmatched to any gene: 2. The CDR3 sequence is 17 residues long. CDR1 and CDR2 from the germline V gene are SGDLS and YYNGEE. This chain's CDR3 is CASSVGGQGASGNTIYF. As DNA, the CDR3 is TGTGCCAGCAGCGTAGGGGGACAGGGGGCATCTGGAAACACCATATATTTT.

The V and J genes are TRBV4-1 and TRBJ2-7, with 10 bases identical to TRBD1. The CDR3 is 17 amino acids. With V trimmed by 0 bases and J by 5 bases, 10 bases remained unmatched. Germline CDR1 and CDR2: MGHRA and YSYEKL. The CDR3 nucleotides read TGCGCCAGCAGCCAAGAGGGAAGCTCGACAGGGGGCGACGAGCAGTACTTC. It specifies CASSQEGSSTGGDEQYF.

The genes are TRBV15 and TRBJ2-7; D may be TRBD2 (6 bases). The CDR3 spans 15 residues. V was cut by 7 bases and J by 0 bases, with 16 bases left in between. CDR1 is LNHNV and CDR2 is YYDKDF in the germline V gene (reference sequence). In DNA, the CDR3 is TGTGCCACCATGAGAGGGGACTCGAGCTCCTACGAGCAGTACTTC. Translated: CATMRGDSSSYEQYF.

The chain joins TRBV5-6 to TRBJ2-7; 7 bases agree with TRBD2. Germline V CDR1 and CDR2: SGHDT, YYEEEE. The ends lost 4 bases at V and 0 bases at J; junction bases unmatched: 7. The CDR3 has 15 amino acids. The CDR3: CASSPGGTTSYEQYF. The DNA of the CDR3 is TGTGCCAGCAGCCCGGGGGGTACAACCTCCTACGAGCAGTACTTC.

The J gene is TRBJ1-4, the V gene TRBV15; D is possibly TRBD1 (6 bases). The CDR3 covers 15 residues. The V and J ends lost 8 bases and 7 bases respectively, with 20 bases between them. Germline lookup yields CDR1 LNHNV and CDR2 YYDKDF (reference sequence). The CDR3 here is CATQEGGRSVEKLFF. The CDR3 nucleotides read TGTGCCACCCAGGAGGGGGGGCGATCTGTTGAAAAACTGTTTTTT.

The chain is built from TRBV6-5 and TRBJ1-3, with a possible D match to TRBD1 (5 bases). This CDR3 has 15 amino acids. CDR1 MNHEY and CDR2 SVGAGI come from the germline V gene. V was pared by 6 bases and J by 1 base, with 13 bases between. CDR3 in DNA: TGTGCCAGCAGGGGCCCGGGGACTTCTGGAAACACCATATATTTT. Protein product: CASRGPGTSGNTIYF.

V is TRBV5-1 and J is TRBJ2-5, with D possibly TRBD1 on 5 matching bases. This CDR3 contains 14 residues. Germline V gives CDR1 SGHRS, CDR2 YFSETQ. With 0 bases removed from V and 3 bases from J, the gap between germline ends came to 9 bases. CDR3 in DNA: TGCGCCAGCAGCTTGGGGCAGACAGAAGAGACCCAGTACTTC. It translates to CASSLGQTEETQYF.

V is TRBV6-5 and J is TRBJ2-5; D is possibly TRBD2 (6 bases). Between the trimmed V and J ends, which lost 0 bases and 2 bases, there was a span of 10 bases. Germline values: CDR1 MNHEY, CDR2 SVGAGI. The length of the CDR3 is 15 residues. CDR3 nucleotides: TGTGCCAGCAGTTACTCCCCGGGACTGCAAGAGACCCAGTACTTC. It specifies CASSYSPGLQETQYF.

This chain links TRBV21-1 with TRBJ2-5; the table's TRBD1 call for D was not verified on the DNA. TRBV21-1 is a recognized pseudogene. The length of the CDR3 is 11 residues. As DNA, the CDR3 is TGTGCCAGCAGCAAGGGCCTCTCCCAGTACTTC. Translation: CASSKGLSQYF.

This chain links TRBV19 with TRBJ1-2; 8 nucleotides agree with TRBD1. This CDR3 comprises 14 residues. Trimming cost V 5 bases and J 5 bases; bases outside gene matches: 7. In germline, CDR1 is LNHDA, CDR2 SQIVND (reference sequence). For the CDR3, the DNA is TGTGCCAGTAGTTTTGACAGGGGAATGTATGGCTACACCTTC. Its translation is CASSFDRGMYGYTF.

V is TRBV7-2 and J is TRBJ2-3, with TRBD2 identical over 10 bases. Trimming at V came to 4 bases and at J to 2 bases, leaving 3 bases not matched to a gene. CDR1 is SGHTA and CDR2 is FQGNSA in the germline V gene. This CDR3 is built from 15 residues. CDR3 residues: CASSYTSGATDTQYF. CDR3 nucleotides: TGTGCCAGCAGCTATACTAGCGGGGCCACAGATACGCAGTATTTT. The full variable domain, in which reference TRBV7-2 and TRBJ2-3 provide the parts outside the CDR3, is GAGVSQSPSNKVTEKGKDVELRCDPISGHTALYWYRQSLGQGLEFLIYFQGNSAPDKSGLPSDRFSAERTGGSVSTLTIQRTQQEDSAVYLCASSYTSGATDTQYFGPGTRLTVL.

The rearrangement links TRBV29-1 to TRBJ2-1; D is perhaps TRBD2 (6 bases). In germline, CDR1 is SQVTM, CDR2 ANQGSEA. The CDR3 has 13 amino acids. Trimming stripped 7 bases from V and 6 bases from J, with 16 bases between. In nucleotides, the CDR3 is TGCAGCGGGGCGGCAGGAGGGACCAATGAGCAGTTCTTC. This codes for CSGAAGGTNEQFF.

The gene calls are TRBV30 and TRBJ1-1, with D perhaps matching TRBD1 (5 bases). The V and J ends lost 1 base and 4 bases respectively, with 10 bases between them. Germline-derived CDR1 and CDR2 are GTSNPN and SVGIG (reference sequence). The CDR3 has 13 residues. The CDR3 is CAWSAGGGTEAFF. CDR3 DNA sequence: TGTGCCTGGAGTGCCGGGGGAGGCACTGAAGCTTTCTTT.

This clone has only one observation. This rearrangement joins TRBV23-1 to TRBJ1-2, with TRBD1 matching 8 bases. TRBV23-1 is given ORF status, its function remaining uncertain. There are 15 residues in the CDR3. V was clipped by 2 bases and J by 4 bases; unmatched bases: 6. In nucleotides, the CDR3 is TGCGCCAGCAGTCAAAACAGGGGGAGCAGCTATGGCTACACCTTC. Its protein is CASSQNRGSSYGYTF.

V and J are TRBV29-1 and TRBJ2-1; TRBD1 agrees at 8 bases. CDR3 length equals 13 residues. Germline V gene data show CDR1 as SQVTM and CDR2 as ANQGSEA. The J segment lost 8 bases and the V segment lost 7 bases, leaving 10 bases of the junction unmatched. CDR3 protein: CSARQGQGHEQFF. CDR3 in DNA: TGCAGCGCCCGACAGGGGCAGGGGCATGAGCAGTTCTTC.

The CDR3 loop reads CASSLSPGLYEQYF. In DNA form, the CDR3 reads TGTGCCAGCAGTTTATCCCCGGGACTCTACGAGCAGTACTTC. This rearrangement joins TRBV27 to TRBJ2-7; weak D call: TRBD2 (6 bases). With 0 bases removed from V and 3 bases from J, the gap between germline ends came to 9 bases. Germline-derived CDR1 and CDR2 are MNHEY and SMNVEV (reference sequence). This CDR3 comprises 14 residues.

The rearrangement uses TRBV28 and TRBJ1-1; 9 bases match TRBD1. This CDR3 is built from 14 residues. With V trimmed by 2 bases and J by 10 bases, 8 bases remained unmatched. Per germline, CDR1 MDHEN and CDR2 SYDVKM. The CDR3, as DNA: TGTGCCAGCAGTTTAACGGGACAGGGTCAGCGAGCTTTCTTT. It specifies CASSLTGQGQRAFF.

The chain combines TRBV11-2 with TRBJ1-6; 8 nucleotides align to TRBD1. This CDR3 is built from 16 residues. Germline V CDR1 and CDR2: SGHAT, FQNNGV. V lost 0 bases to trimming and J lost 7 bases; unmatched junction nucleotides: 5. The CDR3 sequence is CASSLEFGTGNSPLHF. CDR3 nucleotide sequence: TGTGCCAGCAGCTTAGAATTCGGGACAGGAAATTCACCCCTCCACTTT. Full variable domain (remainder filled in from reference TRBV11-2 and TRBJ1-6): EAGVAQSPRYKIIEKRQSVAFWCNPISGHATLYWYQQILGQGPKLLIQFQNNGVVDDSQLPKDRFSAERLKGVDSTLKIQPAKLEDSAVYLCASSLEFGTGNSPLHFGNGTRLTVT.

The chain couples TRBV7-2 to TRBJ2-1; 7 bases agree with TRBD1. The CDR3 has 15 residues. V lost 4 bases and J lost 7; bases outside the gene matches: 10. The V gene's germline CDR1 is SGHTA and CDR2 FQGNSA. The CDR3 is CASSSIPGTENEQFF. CDR3 bases: TGTGCCAGCAGCTCAATTCCCGGGACAGAAAATGAGCAGTTCTTC. Looking up the rest from reference TRBV7-2 and TRBJ2-1 gives the full variable domain: GAGVSQSPSNKVTEKGKDVELRCDPISGHTALYWYRQSLGQGLEFLIYFQGNSAPDKSGLPSDRFSAERTGGSVSTLTIQRTQQEDSAVYLCASSSIPGTENEQFFGPGTRLTVL.

V usage is TRBV5-4 and J usage is TRBJ2-2; 8 positions match TRBD2. The CDR3 loop spans 15 amino acids. The V segment lost 0 bases and the J segment 8 bases; nucleotides outside the gene matches: 6. Germline lookup yields CDR1 SGHNT and CDR2 YYREEE (reference sequence). The CDR3, as DNA: TGTGCCAGCAGCTTGGTCGGGGGGGCCGATGGGGAGCTGTTTTTT. This codes for CASSLVGGADGELFF.

The CDR3 loop reads CASSGQGTTLGGYTF. The CDR3 bases are TGTGCCAGCAGCGGACAGGGTACCACCCTAGGCGGCTACACCTTC. The chain has TRBV25-1 and TRBJ1-2; TRBD1 aligns across 8 bases. CDR1 MGHDK and CDR2 SYGVNS come from the germline V gene. Unmatched junction bases numbered 14, after V lost 6 bases and J lost 8 bases. The CDR3 is 15 amino acids.

The V and J genes are TRBV2 and TRBJ2-3; TRBD1 might be the D (6 bases). The CDR3 sequence is 15 residues long. The germline V gene encodes CDR1 SNHLY and CDR2 FYNNEI. V lost 9 bases to trimming and J lost 4 bases, with 20 bases between them. CDR3 loop: CASQRTVLGADTQYF. CDR3 coding DNA: TGTGCCAGTCAAAGGACAGTCCTAGGGGCAGATACGCAGTATTTT.

The chain joins TRBV7-2 to TRBJ1-6; a possible D gene is TRBD1 (5 bases). CDR3 length: 17 residues. The V end lost 4 bases, the J end lost 7 bases, and 20 bases lay between the germline ends. Germline V CDR1 and CDR2: SGHTA, FQGNSA. The CDR3 here is CASSSGPGGGRNSPLHF. CDR3 bases: TGTGCCAGCAGCTCCGGCCCCGGGGGTGGACGGAATTCACCCCTCCACTTT.